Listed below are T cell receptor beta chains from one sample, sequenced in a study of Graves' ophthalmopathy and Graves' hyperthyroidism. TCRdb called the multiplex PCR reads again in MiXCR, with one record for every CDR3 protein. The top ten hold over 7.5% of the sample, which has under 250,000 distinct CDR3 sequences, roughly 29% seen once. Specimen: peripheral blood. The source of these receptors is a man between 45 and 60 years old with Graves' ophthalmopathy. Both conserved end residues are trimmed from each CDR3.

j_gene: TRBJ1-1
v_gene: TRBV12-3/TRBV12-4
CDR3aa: ASSTGARTEAF

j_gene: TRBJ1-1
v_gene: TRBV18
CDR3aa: ASSLNDGNTEAF

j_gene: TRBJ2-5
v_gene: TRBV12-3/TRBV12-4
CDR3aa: ASTRHRDQETQY

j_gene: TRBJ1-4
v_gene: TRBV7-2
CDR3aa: ASSGRSGTGREKLF

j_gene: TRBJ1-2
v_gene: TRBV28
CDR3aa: ASTQPWTGGKIDYGYT

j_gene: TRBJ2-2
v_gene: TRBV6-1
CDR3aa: ASSKAGLVGELF

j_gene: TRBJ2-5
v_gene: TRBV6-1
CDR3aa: ASRGLAGEETQY

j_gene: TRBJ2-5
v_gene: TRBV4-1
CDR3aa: ASSREPGQVLETQY

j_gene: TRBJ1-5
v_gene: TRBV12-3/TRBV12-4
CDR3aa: ASSFGPGDQPQH

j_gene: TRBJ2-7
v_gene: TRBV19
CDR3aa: ASSFAGVEEQY

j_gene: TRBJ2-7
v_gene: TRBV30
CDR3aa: AWSGGGEQY

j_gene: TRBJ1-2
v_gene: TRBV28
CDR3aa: ASRSERGRSLHGYT

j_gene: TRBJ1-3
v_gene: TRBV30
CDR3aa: AWSRTGYSGNTIY

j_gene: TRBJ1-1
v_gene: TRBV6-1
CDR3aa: ASRQELNTEAF

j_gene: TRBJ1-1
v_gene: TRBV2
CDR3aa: ASSGQIEAF

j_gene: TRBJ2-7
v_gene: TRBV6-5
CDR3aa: ASSYGPGARPYEQY

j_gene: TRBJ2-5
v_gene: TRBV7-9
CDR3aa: ASRASGEETQY

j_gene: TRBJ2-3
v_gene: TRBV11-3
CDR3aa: ASSLVPPSTDTQY

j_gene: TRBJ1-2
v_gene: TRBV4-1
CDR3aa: ASSQAEGTGYGYT

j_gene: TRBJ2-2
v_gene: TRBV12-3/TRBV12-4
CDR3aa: ASSFLAGDYRSGELF